These 5 T cell receptor beta chains were sequenced from one sample in a study of blood T cell repertoires in COVID-19. The method was immunoSEQ multiplex PCR; TCRdb's version includes in-frame clones alone and lacks a portion of them. The sample yields about 60,000 clones, around four fifths seen once. Sequenced: peripheral blood. All receptors derive from a human donor in a cohort sampled during active COVID-19.

This CDR3 is CASSFSGGSSGGYTF. The CDR3 nucleotides are TGTGCCAGCAGCTTCTCAGGGGGCTCGTCGGGAGGCTACACCTTC. This chain uses TRBV11-3 with TRBJ1-2, with TRBD1 matching over 8 bases. Germline V CDR1 and CDR2: SGHNT, YENEEA. The V segment lost 3 bases and the J segment 8 bases; nucleotides outside the gene matches: 11. The CDR3 is 15 residues long.

The chain links TRBV19 to TRBJ1-3; D not certain. Trimming left V 10 bases short and J 8 bases short, with 18 bases between. Germline CDR1 is LNHDA and CDR2 is SQIVND (reference sequence). There are 13 residues in the CDR3. The CDR3 region is CATSDGWEDTIYF. The CDR3, as DNA: TGTGCCACCTCGGACGGCTGGGAGGACACCATATATTTT.

The rearrangement links TRBV7-2 to TRBJ2-4; TRBD2 matches at 12 bases. CDR1 and CDR2 (germline): SGHTA, FQGNSA. The J segment lost 10 bases and the V segment lost 4 bases, leaving 8 bases of the junction unmatched. There are 15 residues in the CDR3. This CDR3 reads CASSSTPGTSGIQYF. Here the CDR3 DNA reads TGTGCCAGCAGCTCCACCCCCGGGACTAGCGGGATTCAGTACTTC.

The chain joins TRBV3-1 (or the pseudogene TRBV3-2) to TRBJ1-2; 7 bases line up with TRBD1. CDR1 is LGHDT, CDR2 YNNKEL, per germline (reference sequence). J gave up 7 bases and V 2 bases, and 10 bases lay outside the gene matches. There are 15 residues in the CDR3. CDR3 DNA sequence: TGTGCCAGCAGCCAATACCGACAGGGCCGAGCTGGCTACACCTTC. Its protein product is CASSQYRQGRAGYTF.

The rearrangement joins TRBV5-1 to TRBJ2-2, with D possibly being TRBD1 (8 bases). The CDR3 spans 15 residues. The germline V and J ends were trimmed by 4 bases and 6 bases, with 16 bases remaining between them. CDR1 is SGHRS, CDR2 YFSETQ, per germline. As DNA, the CDR3 is TGCGCCAGCAGCGCGCGGACAGGGAGGGCCGGGGAGCTGTTTTTT. This gives the protein CASSARTGRAGELFF.